This T cell receptor (beta chain) emerged from a study of T-cell reconstitution after alpha-beta-depleted transplantation in children. General study results and limits: Newly made T cells mostly supplied T-cell counts and diversity one year after transplant. Some patients showed high day-60 TCRbeta diversity, which derived from surviving recipient T cells and thymic progenitors. Several hundred expanded graft clones reportedly supplied alpha-beta T cells about two months after transplant.

TCRbeta library construction was performed incorporating unique molecular identifiers. One entry per CDR3 protein results from TCRdb running MiXCR on the PCR reads. The sample includes 600,000 or so distinct CDR3 sequences, about 21% of them seen just once. This clonotype showed up just a few times. Its matching antigen is unknown. Germline V lookup: CDR1 SGHRS, CDR2 YFSETQ. V was trimmed by 0 bases and J by 1 base, leaving 10 bases between them. The CDR3 is made up of 15 amino acids. The TCR originated in a boy younger than two who had a stem cell transplant for acute myeloid leukemia, so the T cells may come from the graft donor. The V and J genes are TRBV5-1 and TRBJ1-1; D might be TRBD1 (6 bases). The sample here was PBMCs, mostly from graft donor cells, taken 360 days after TCRalphabeta/CD19-depleted stem cell transplant. The CDR3 spells CASSLGGPGNTEAFF. The CDR3 DNA follows: TGCGCCAGCAGCTTGGGGGGGCCAGGGAACACTGAAGCTTTCTTT.